This passage covers 5 T cell receptor beta chains from one sample sequenced in a study of blood T cell repertoires in COVID-19 (dated by TCRdb to the early 2020s). Libraries were prepared through the immunoSEQ multiplex PCR assay. Entries here come from immuneACCESS through TCRdb and include only in-frame sequences with V and J called. Some clones fail to appear in such tables; in the studies checked, an unresolved V gene covers under half of the shortfall, and the cause of the remainder is unknown. In this sample the table shows a few hundred thousand clones, nearly 90% of which occur a single time. Clones ranked in the top ten supply approximately 5% of the sample. Sequenced input: PBMCs or T cells enriched from blood (not recorded which). The receptors shown here come from a woman aged 30 to 39 who had recovered from COVID-19.

With regard to this clone: One end of the junction fails to match germline, which may point to a read error. The V call is TRBV9, the J call TRBJ1-4; D ambiguous. Germline loops: CDR1 SGDLS, CDR2 YYNGEE. The CDR3 extends over 14 amino acids. The CDR3 loop reads CASSAHVTDEKLFF. In DNA, the CDR3 is TGTGCCAGCAGCGCCCATGTAACTGATGAAAAACTGTTTTTT.

V and J are TRBV6-5 and TRBJ2-7, with TRBD1 matching over 7 bases. The CDR3 is 13 residues long. Germline V gene lookup returns CDR1 MNHEY and CDR2 SVGAGI. With V trimmed by 4 bases and J by 4 bases, 4 bases remained unmatched. The CDR3 region has the DNA TGTGCCAGCAGTTTGACAGGGAGATACGAGCAGTACTTC. Translation: CASSLTGRYEQYF.

The chain employs TRBV3-1 (or the pseudogene TRBV3-2) and TRBJ1-2, with 7 bases aligning to TRBD1. From germline, CDR1 is LGHDT and CDR2 YNNKEL (reference sequence). Losses at the gene ends were 5 bases for V and 3 bases for J; bases not matched to a gene: 15. This CDR3 is built from 17 residues. The CDR3 here is CASSIPGQFPRHYGYTF. The CDR3 DNA follows: TGTGCCAGCAGCATACCGGGACAGTTTCCACGCCACTATGGCTACACCTTC.

The J gene is TRBJ1-4, the V gene TRBV2, with 9 bases matching TRBD1. After removal of 7 bases from V and 6 bases from J, the junction contained 3 bases not matched to a gene. CDR1 is SNHLY and CDR2 is FYNNEI in the germline V gene. CDR3 length equals 13 residues. DNA of the CDR3: TGTGCCAGCAAGGGACAGGGTTATGAAAAACTGTTTTTT. This sequence encodes CASKGQGYEKLFF.

The chain carries TRBV6-5 and TRBJ1-2, with 12 nucleotides matching TRBD1. J was trimmed by 0 bases and V by 6 bases; bases with no gene match: 2. This CDR3 is built from 15 residues. Per the germline V gene, CDR1 is MNHEY and CDR2 is SVGAGI. This chain's CDR3 is CASRGTGGPNYGYTF. The CDR3 bases are TGTGCCAGCAGGGGGACAGGGGGCCCTAACTATGGCTACACCTTC.